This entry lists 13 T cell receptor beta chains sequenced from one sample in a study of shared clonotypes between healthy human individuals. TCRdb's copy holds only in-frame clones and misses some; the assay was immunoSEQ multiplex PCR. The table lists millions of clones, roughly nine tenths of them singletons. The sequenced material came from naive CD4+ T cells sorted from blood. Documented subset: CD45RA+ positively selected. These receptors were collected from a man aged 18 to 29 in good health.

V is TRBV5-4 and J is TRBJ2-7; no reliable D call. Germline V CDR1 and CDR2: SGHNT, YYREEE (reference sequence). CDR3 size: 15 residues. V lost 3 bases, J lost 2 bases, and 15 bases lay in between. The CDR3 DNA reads TGTGCCAGCAGCTCCCATTTGGACGGAGCCTACGAGCAGTACTTC. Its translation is CASSSHLDGAYEQYF.

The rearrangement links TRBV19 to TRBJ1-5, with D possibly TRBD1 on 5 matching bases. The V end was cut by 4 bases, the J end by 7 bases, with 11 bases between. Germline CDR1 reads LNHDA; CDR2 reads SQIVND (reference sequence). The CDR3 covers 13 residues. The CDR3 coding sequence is TGTGCCAGTAGTAGAGACAGAAGCCAGCCCCAGCATTTT. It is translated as CASSRDRSQPQHF.

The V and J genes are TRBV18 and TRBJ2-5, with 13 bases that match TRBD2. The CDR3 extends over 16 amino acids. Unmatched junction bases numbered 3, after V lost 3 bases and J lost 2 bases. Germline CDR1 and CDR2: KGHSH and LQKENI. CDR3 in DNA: TGTGCCAGCTCACCCATGACTAGCGGGGGGCAAGAGACCCAGTACTTC. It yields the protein CASSPMTSGGQETQYF.

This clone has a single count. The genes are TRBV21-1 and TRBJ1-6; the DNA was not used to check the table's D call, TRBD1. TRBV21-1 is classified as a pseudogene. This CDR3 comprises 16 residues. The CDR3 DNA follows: TGTGCCAGCAGCGCCCCTCGACAGGGTGTTTTCTCACCCCTCCACTTT. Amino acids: CASSAPRQGVFSPLHF.

The CDR3 is CSVVTGVPYEQYF. CDR3 DNA sequence: TGCAGCGTCGTTACGGGGGTTCCCTACGAGCAGTACTTC. The chain has TRBV29-1 and TRBJ2-5; TRBD2 might be the D (6 bases). The J call may be wrong; the DNA end is better matched by TRBJ2-7. CDR1 is SQVTM and CDR2 is ANQGSEA in the germline V gene. The CDR3 extends over 13 amino acids.

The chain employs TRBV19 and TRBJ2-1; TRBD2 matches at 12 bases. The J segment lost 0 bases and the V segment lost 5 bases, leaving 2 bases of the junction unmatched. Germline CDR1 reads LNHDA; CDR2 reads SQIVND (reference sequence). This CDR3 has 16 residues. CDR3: CASSASGRASYNEQFF. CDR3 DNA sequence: TGTGCCAGTAGTGCTAGCGGGAGGGCCTCCTACAATGAGCAGTTCTTC.

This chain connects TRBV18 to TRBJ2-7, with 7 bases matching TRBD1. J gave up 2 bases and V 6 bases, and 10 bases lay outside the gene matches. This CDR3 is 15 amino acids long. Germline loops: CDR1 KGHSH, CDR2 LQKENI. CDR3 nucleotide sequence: TGTGCCAGCTCCCCCATAGGGACAGCAACCTACGAGCAGTACTTC. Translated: CASSPIGTATYEQYF.

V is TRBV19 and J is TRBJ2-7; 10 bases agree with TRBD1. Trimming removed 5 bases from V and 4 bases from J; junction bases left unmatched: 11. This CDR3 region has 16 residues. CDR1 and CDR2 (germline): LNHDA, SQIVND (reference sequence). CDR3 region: CASSPGQGVKFYEQYF. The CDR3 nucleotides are TGTGCCAGTAGTCCCGGACAGGGGGTCAAGTTTTACGAGCAGTACTTC.

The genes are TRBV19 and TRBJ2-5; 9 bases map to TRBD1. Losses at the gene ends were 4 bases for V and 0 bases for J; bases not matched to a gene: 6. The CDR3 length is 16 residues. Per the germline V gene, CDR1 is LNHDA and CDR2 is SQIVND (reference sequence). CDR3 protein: CASSRSGTGYQETQYF. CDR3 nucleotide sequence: TGTGCCAGTAGTAGGTCCGGGACAGGGTACCAAGAGACCCAGTACTTC.

CDR3 in amino acids: CASMGASYEQYF. The CDR3 nucleotides are TGTGCCAGCATGGGGGCCTCCTACGAGCAGTACTTC. This chain links TRBV25-1 with TRBJ2-7; a weak D match, TRBD1 (6 bases). CDR1 is MGHDK and CDR2 is SYGVNS in the germline V gene. Trimming removed 7 bases from V and 0 bases from J, with 7 bases in between. This CDR3 has 12 residues.

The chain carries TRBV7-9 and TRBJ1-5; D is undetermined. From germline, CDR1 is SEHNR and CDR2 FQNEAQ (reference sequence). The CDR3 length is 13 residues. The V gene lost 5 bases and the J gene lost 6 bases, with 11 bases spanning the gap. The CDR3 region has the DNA TGTGCCAGCAGCCTGGGAGGGATTCAGCCCCAGCATTTT. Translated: CASSLGGIQPQHF.

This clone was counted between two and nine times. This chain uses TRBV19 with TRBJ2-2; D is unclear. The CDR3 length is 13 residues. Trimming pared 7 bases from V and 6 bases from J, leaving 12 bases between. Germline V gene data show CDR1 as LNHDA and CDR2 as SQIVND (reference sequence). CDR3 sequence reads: CASTGDSSGELFF. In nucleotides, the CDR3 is TGTGCCAGTACCGGAGACTCCTCCGGGGAGCTGTTTTTT.

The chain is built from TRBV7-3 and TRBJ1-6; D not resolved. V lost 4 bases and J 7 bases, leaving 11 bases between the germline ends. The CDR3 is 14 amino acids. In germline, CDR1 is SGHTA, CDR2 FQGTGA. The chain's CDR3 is CASSSRDYNSPLHF. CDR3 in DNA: TGTGCCAGCAGCTCCCGGGATTACAATTCACCCCTCCACTTT.